This T cell receptor (beta chain) was identified in a study of blood T cell repertoires in COVID-19. Background on the study: PBMCs, B-cell-depleted T cells, or T cells provided the cDNA or gDNA that made up the material.

This clone was recorded only once. Methods used by the authors: Reference gene primer amplification yielded estimated nucleated cell counts. Sequencing was performed with immunoSEQ multiplex PCR; in TCRdb, only in-frame clones are kept and a portion is missing. V and J calls and clone size are those listed in that table; D and trimming were worked out from the DNA. The table includes about 140,000 clones, 80% to 90% detected once. The receptor was isolated from a man in his sixties with active or convalescent COVID-19. Material for sequencing was peripheral blood.

CDR3 loop: CASSSLGGVKETQYF. The CDR3 region has the DNA TGTGCCAGCAGCTCCCTTGGCGGGGTGAAGGAGACCCAGTACTTC. The J gene is TRBJ2-5, the V gene TRBV7-2, with D perhaps matching TRBD2 (6 bases). The CDR3 covers 15 residues. V lost 4 bases to trimming and J lost 5 bases, with 17 bases between them. The germline gives CDR1 SGHTA, CDR2 FQGNSA.